Following are 28 T cell receptor beta chains from one sample sequenced in a study of blood T cells in healthy people across ages. The use of a sample-barcoded 5' primer and a J-beta primer mix characterized a second PCR of roughly 7 to 11 cycles. TCRdb passed the 5' RACE reads through MiXCR, listing each CDR3 protein once. This sample has some 760,000 distinct CDR3 sequences, with more than 20% found just once. The sample also formed part of further work on T cells of mothers and their children.

Source material: blood. These receptors all stem from a boy under 18 in good health.

Concerning this clonotype itself: The junction differs from germline at one of its ends, possibly a read error. This chain links TRBV15 with TRBJ1-1; perhaps TRBD1 as D (6 bases). The CDR3 covers 15 residues. Germline V gene data show CDR1 as LNHNV and CDR2 as YYDKDF (reference sequence). CDR3 protein: CATSRDLRGDSEAFF. CDR3 DNA: TGTGCCACTAGCAGAGATCTAAGGGGGGACTCTGAAGCTTTCTTT.

The chain is built from TRBV7-9 and TRBJ2-1; 8 nucleotides match TRBD2. After removal of 8 bases from V and 7 bases from J, the junction contained 7 bases not matched to a gene. The CDR3 consists of 13 residues. Per germline, CDR1 SEHNR and CDR2 FQNEAQ (reference sequence). The CDR3 sequence: CASAPGGGNEQFF. The CDR3 DNA reads TGTGCCAGCGCCCCGGGGGGGGGGAATGAGCAGTTCTTC.

This clonotype was counted only a few times. The chain combines TRBV20-1 with TRBJ1-4; D is unresolved. Germline values: CDR1 DFQATT, CDR2 SNEGSKA (reference sequence). The CDR3 is made up of 14 amino acids. Trimming pared 5 bases from V and 6 bases from J, leaving 16 bases between. The CDR3 loop is CSAFEGSWDEKLFF. For the CDR3, the DNA is TGCAGTGCTTTCGAGGGAAGTTGGGATGAAAAACTGTTTTTT.

This clonotype was seen a few times. V usage is TRBV5-6 and J usage is TRBJ2-7; 7 bases map to TRBD1. V was clipped by 0 bases and J by 6 bases; unmatched bases: 15. The CDR3 is 17 residues long. Germline CDR1 SGHDT, CDR2 YYEEEE. CDR3 sequence reads: CASSLVGRRDRQGEQYF. In DNA, the CDR3 is TGTGCCAGCAGCTTGGTGGGTAGACGGGATCGACAGGGCGAGCAGTACTTC.

A note on this clonotype: A read error may produce the germline difference seen at one junction end. The V call is TRBV6-2 or TRBV6-3, the J call TRBJ2-2; TRBD2 might be the D (5 bases). From germline, CDR1 is MNHEY and CDR2 SVGEGT. The CDR3 totals 16 residues. The CDR3 loop is CTSSYSWLADTGELFF. The CDR3 DNA reads as TGTACCAGCAGTTACTCGTGGCTAGCAGATACCGGGGAGCTGTTTTTT.

Comment on this clonotype: Compared with germline, one end of the junction differs, possibly owing to a read error. The rearrangement uses TRBV27 and TRBJ2-4; perhaps TRBD2 as D (5 bases). The CDR3 runs 13 residues. Per the germline V gene, CDR1 is MNHEY and CDR2 is SMNVEV (reference sequence). CDR3 in DNA: TGTGCCAGCAGTACCCTAGCCAAAAACGTTCAGTACTTC. Translating gives CASSTLAKNVQYF.

About this clonotype: One junction end does not reproduce the germline sequence, and a read error may be involved. The chain employs TRBV4-3 and TRBJ2-1, with D maybe TRBD2 (6 bases). CDR1 LGHNA and CDR2 YSLEER come from the germline V gene. The CDR3 consists of 16 residues. The CDR3 spells CASSQDRLVPYNEQSF. CDR3 nucleotide sequence: TGCGCCAGCAGCCAAGACCGACTAGTACCCTACAATGAGCAGTCCTTC.

The genes are TRBV28 and TRBJ2-4, with D maybe TRBD1 (6 bases). This CDR3 is built from 16 residues. V dropped 5 bases and J dropped 6 bases, with 20 bases sitting between them. Germline loops: CDR1 MDHEN, CDR2 SYDVKM. Here the CDR3 DNA reads TGTGCCAGCAGTATGATTCGGACAGAGGGGAGAAACATTCAGTACTTC. Its protein product is CASSMIRTEGRNIQYF.

This clonotype was detected only a few times. This sequence joins TRBV25-1 and TRBJ2-6; perhaps TRBD2 as D (6 bases). The CDR3 loop spans 16 amino acids. The V end lost 4 bases, the J end lost 1 base, and 11 bases lay between the germline ends. The germline gives CDR1 MGHDK, CDR2 SYGVNS. The CDR3 DNA is TGTGCCAGCAGTGGGGGGGAGGCATCTGGGGCCAACGTCCTGACTTTC. It specifies CASSGGEASGANVLTF.

There are many counts of this clonotype. The rearrangement links TRBV7-2 to TRBJ2-5; 10 nucleotides agree with TRBD2. Germline trimming cut 5 bases from V and 3 bases from J; bases unmatched to any gene: 3. CDR3 size: 14 residues. Germline CDR1 reads SGHTA; CDR2 reads FQGNSA. The CDR3 DNA reads TGTGCCAGCAGCATTAGCGGGGGGAAAGAGACCCAGTACTTC. Its protein is CASSISGGKETQYF.

The table lists this clonotype with many counts. The chain combines TRBV7-9 with TRBJ2-1, with TRBD2 matching over 9 bases. Germline lookup yields CDR1 SEHNR and CDR2 FQNEAQ (reference sequence). V was pared by 3 bases and J by 4 bases, with 1 base of the junction left unmatched. The CDR3 has 14 residues. The CDR3, as DNA: TGTGCCAGCAGCTTGCGGGAGGGTTACAATGAGCAGTTCTTC. This encodes CASSLREGYNEQFF.

The J gene is TRBJ2-5, the V gene TRBV7-9, with unresolved D. Germline values: CDR1 SEHNR, CDR2 FQNEAQ (reference sequence). The CDR3 loop spans 17 amino acids. Between the trimmed V and J ends, which lost 0 bases and 2 bases, there was a span of 16 bases. CDR3 loop: CASSLALPEGGQETQYF. The CDR3 bases are TGTGCCAGCAGCTTAGCGCTTCCCGAAGGTGGGCAAGAGACCCAGTACTTC.

This clonotype was observed a few times. This rearrangement joins TRBV6-5 to TRBJ2-4; 7 positions match TRBD2. Germline values: CDR1 MNHEY, CDR2 SVGAGI. The junction had 8 bases not matched to a gene; V was cut back by 6 bases and J by 0 bases. This CDR3 spans 16 amino acids. CDR3 protein: CASRLGGSRAKNIQYF. As DNA, the CDR3 is TGTGCCAGCAGACTCGGCGGGAGCCGAGCCAAAAACATTCAGTACTTC.

This chain links TRBV5-1 with TRBJ1-1; the D gene is possibly TRBD1 (5 bases). The CDR3 runs to 15 residues. V was trimmed by 0 bases and J by 1 base, leaving 10 bases between them. In germline, CDR1 is SGHRS, CDR2 YFSETQ. Here the CDR3 reads CASSLVGGANTEAFF. The CDR3 bases are TGCGCCAGCAGCTTGGTTGGAGGGGCGAACACTGAAGCTTTCTTT.

Regarding this clonotype: The junction shows a germline mismatch at one end, possibly a read error. The rearrangement links TRBV6-6 to TRBJ2-7, with D possibly called TRBD1 or TRBD2 (5 bases each). The CDR3 covers 10 residues. The germline gives CDR1 MNHNY, CDR2 SVGAGI (reference sequence). The CDR3 is CGGTVREQYF. The CDR3 DNA is TGCGGTGGGACGGTCCGGGAGCAGTACTTC.

The chain uses TRBV28 and TRBJ2-1, with TRBD2 matching over 8 bases. The CDR3 is made up of 14 amino acids. The V gene's germline CDR1 is MDHEN and CDR2 SYDVKM. With 7 bases clipped from V and 5 bases from J, the junction kept 7 bases outside the gene matches. The CDR3 sequence: CASIKAGGNNEQFF. The CDR3 DNA follows: TGTGCCAGCATTAAGGCGGGGGGTAACAATGAGCAGTTCTTC. The full variable domain, in which reference TRBV28 and TRBJ2-1 provide the parts outside the CDR3, is DVKVTQSSRYLVKRTGEKVFLECVQDMDHENMFWYRQDPGLGLRLIYFSYDVKMKEKGDIPEGYSVSREKKERFSLILESASTNQTSMYLCASIKAGGNNEQFFGPGTRLTVL.

The gene calls are TRBV29-1 and TRBJ2-5; D perhaps matches TRBD2 (7 bases). The J call may be faulty, since TRBJ2-7 better matches the DNA end. The CDR3 loop spans 16 amino acids. The germline gives CDR1 SQVTM, CDR2 ANQGSEA. The CDR3 region is CSVETPGRGGLYEQYF. The CDR3 nucleotides are TGCAGCGTTGAAACGCCCGGACGCGGGGGCCTTTACGAGCAGTACTTC.

In this sample, this clonotype turned up a few times. The gene calls are TRBV20-1 and TRBJ2-1, with D possibly called TRBD1 or TRBD2 (5 bases each). Looked up from germline, CDR1 is DFQATT and CDR2 is SNEGSKA (reference sequence). V was clipped by 1 base and J by 1 base, with 14 bases between them. The CDR3 runs to 16 residues. CDR3 DNA sequence: TGCAGTGCTAGAGGGGACGAAGCGGCGTCCTACAATGAGCAGTTCTTC. It codes for CSARGDEAASYNEQFF.

V usage is TRBV5-1 and J usage is TRBJ2-7, with 10 bases fitting TRBD1. Germline V gene sequence: CDR1 SGHRS, CDR2 YFSETQ. The length of the CDR3 is 14 residues. The V segment lost 5 bases and the J segment 6 bases; nucleotides outside the gene matches: 8. The CDR3 sequence is CASRSGTGVGEQYF. As DNA, the CDR3 is TGCGCCAGCAGGTCCGGGACAGGGGTAGGCGAGCAGTACTTC.

The chain uses TRBV7-9 and TRBJ2-5; 9 bases map to TRBD1. The closer fit of TRBJ2-7 to the DNA end suggests the J call may be wrong. CDR1 SEHNR and CDR2 FQNEAQ come from the germline V gene (reference sequence). The CDR3 is 14 amino acids. CDR3 sequence (DNA): TGTGCCAGCAGCACTACAGGGGGCGAGAACGAGCAGTACTTC. Protein product: CASSTTGGENEQYF.

The chain joins TRBV6-1 to TRBJ2-5; 10 bases line up with TRBD2. Losses at the gene ends were 10 bases for V and 4 bases for J; bases not matched to a gene: 3. This CDR3 is 12 amino acids long. Germline V gene data show CDR1 as MNHNS and CDR2 as SASEGT. CDR3 in DNA: TGTGCCACCCGACTAGCGGGAGAGACCCAGTACTTC. Translating gives CATRLAGETQYF.

This clonotype was counted only a few times. An end of the junction differs from the germline gene, which may be a read error. The V and J genes are TRBV4-1 and TRBJ2-5, with 7 bases identical to TRBD2. The germline V gene has CDR1 MGHRA and CDR2 YSYEKL. The length of the CDR3 is 13 residues. CDR3 nucleotides: TGCGCCAGCAGCCAAGGGGGGGGAGAGGCCCAGTACTTC. This encodes CASSQGGGEAQYF.

A few counts support this clonotype. This rearrangement joins TRBV4-2 to TRBJ2-7; 10 positions agree with TRBD1. Germline loops: CDR1 LGHNA, CDR2 YNFKEQ. Trimming took 5 bases from V and 0 from J; bases not matched to a gene: 4. The CDR3 spans 15 residues. CDR3 sequence reads: CASSDRGHPSYEQYF. The CDR3 coding sequence is TGTGCCAGCAGCGACAGGGGGCACCCCTCCTACGAGCAGTACTTC.

This clonotype showed up just a few times. The chain is built from TRBV6-2 or TRBV6-3 and TRBJ1-1; D remains ambiguous. Per the germline V gene, CDR1 is MNHEY and CDR2 is SVGEGT. CDR3 length equals 12 residues. The V gene lost 0 bases and the J gene lost 7 bases, with 6 bases spanning the gap. CDR3 sequence (DNA): TGTGCCAGCAGTTACTCATCAAATGAAGCTTTCTTT. Protein: CASSYSSNEAFF.

V is TRBV4-1 and J is TRBJ2-7; D is undetermined. The CDR3 consists of 14 residues. V was shortened by 5 bases and J by 2 bases, with 13 bases between the two germline ends. The germline V gene has CDR1 MGHRA and CDR2 YSYEKL. The CDR3 region is CASSSVGGPYEQYF. CDR3 in DNA: TGCGCCAGCAGCTCCGTCGGTGGGCCCTACGAGCAGTACTTC.

V is TRBV5-6 and J is TRBJ1-6; TRBD1 matches at 7 bases. There are 18 residues in the CDR3. V was pared by 2 bases and J by 3 bases, with 11 bases of the junction left unmatched. CDR1 and CDR2 from the germline V gene are SGHDT and YYEEEE. CDR3 sequence: CASSFVGGLASYNSPLHF. For the CDR3, the DNA is TGTGCCAGCAGCTTTGTAGGGGGCCTTGCCAGCTATAATTCACCCCTCCACTTT.

The chain carries TRBV6-1 and TRBJ2-5; D gene unclear. CDR3 size: 12 residues. V was trimmed by 2 bases and J by 5 bases, leaving 6 bases between them. CDR1 is MNHNS, CDR2 SASEGT, per germline. The CDR3, as DNA: TGTGCCAGCAGTGAAACGAGTGAGACCCAGTACTTC. Amino acids: CASSETSETQYF.

This chain links TRBV27 with TRBJ1-2; 7 nucleotides agree with TRBD1. Per germline, CDR1 MNHEY and CDR2 SMNVEV (reference sequence). The ends lost 8 bases at V and 4 bases at J; junction bases unmatched: 13. CDR3 length: 15 amino acids. CDR3 coding DNA: TGTGCCAGCTCCCTGACAGGGTTTGGGGGCTATGGCTACACCTTC. Amino acid sequence: CASSLTGFGGYGYTF.